This T cell receptor (beta chain) was sequenced in a study of long-term antiretroviral therapy in people with HIV. Germline CDR1 reads MDHEN; CDR2 reads SYDVKM. The CDR3 runs 13 residues. Trimming removed 3 bases at V and 8 bases at J, with 11 bases between. A v3.0 immunoSEQ assay was performed at survey level. Sequencing was directed toward about 35,000-50,000 T-cell genomes in each sample. Some clones are missing from TCRdb's copy, which holds only in-frame ones; the method was immunoSEQ multiplex PCR. The data show approximately 30,000 clones, roughly 83% seen once. The origin of this receptor is a man between 18 and 29 years old with HIV. The starting material was unsorted PBMCs, obtained 1.9 years after starting antiretroviral therapy. The chain joins TRBV28 to TRBJ2-1, with D perhaps TRBD2 (5 bases). Written as DNA, the CDR3 is TGTGCCAGCAGTTTCCCTAGCCGGTATGAGCAGTTCTTC. Amino acid sequence: CASSFPSRYEQFF.